This TCR beta chain derives from a study of control samples from healthy donors and cancer patients. This CDR3 is built from 13 residues. Germline CDR1 and CDR2: MRHNA and SNTAGT. Trimming removed 5 bases from V and 7 bases from J, with 13 bases in between. The protocol was immunoSEQ multiplex PCR, while the TCRdb copy is restricted to in-frame clones and leaves out a portion. The sample comprises 100,000 to 150,000 clones, 87% of which are singletons, and around 1.8% rests with the top ten. Material for sequencing was blood. The source of this sequence is a man in his late teens or twenties in good health. The gene calls are TRBV6-4 and TRBJ2-3; no clear D. The CDR3 region is CASSRIDGHTQYF. CDR3 bases: TGTGCCAGCAGTCGAATCGACGGACATACGCAGTATTTT.